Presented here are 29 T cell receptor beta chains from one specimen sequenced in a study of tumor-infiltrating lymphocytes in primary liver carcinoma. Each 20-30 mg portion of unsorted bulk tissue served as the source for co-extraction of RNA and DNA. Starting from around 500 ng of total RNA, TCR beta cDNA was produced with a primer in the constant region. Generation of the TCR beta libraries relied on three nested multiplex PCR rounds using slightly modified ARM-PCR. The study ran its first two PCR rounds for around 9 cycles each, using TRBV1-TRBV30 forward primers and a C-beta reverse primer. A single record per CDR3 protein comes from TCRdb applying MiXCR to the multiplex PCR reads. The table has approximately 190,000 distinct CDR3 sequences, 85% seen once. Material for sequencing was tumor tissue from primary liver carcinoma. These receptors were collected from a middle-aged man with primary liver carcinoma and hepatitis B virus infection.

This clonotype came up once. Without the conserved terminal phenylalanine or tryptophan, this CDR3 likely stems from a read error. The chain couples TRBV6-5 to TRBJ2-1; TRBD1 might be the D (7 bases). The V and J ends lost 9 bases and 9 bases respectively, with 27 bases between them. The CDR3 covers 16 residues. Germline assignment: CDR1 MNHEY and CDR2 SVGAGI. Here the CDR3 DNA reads TGTGCCAGTAGGACTAAAGGGGGCCCAATTCGCGGTGAGCAGTTCTCC. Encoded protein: CASRTKGGPIRGEQFS.

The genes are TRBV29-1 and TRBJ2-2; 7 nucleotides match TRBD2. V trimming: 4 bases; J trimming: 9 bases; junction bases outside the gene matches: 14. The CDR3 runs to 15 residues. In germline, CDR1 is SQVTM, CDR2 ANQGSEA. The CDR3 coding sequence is TGCAGCGTTGTCACGGCGGGAGCGTACACTTGGGAGCTGTTTTTT. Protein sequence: CSVVTAGAYTWELFF.

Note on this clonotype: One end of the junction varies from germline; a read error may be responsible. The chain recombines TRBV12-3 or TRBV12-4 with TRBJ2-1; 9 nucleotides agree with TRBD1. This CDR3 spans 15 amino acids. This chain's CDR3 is CASSLGQGDINVQFF. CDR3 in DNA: TGTGCCAGCAGTTTGGGACAGGGAGATATCAATGTGCAGTTCTTC.

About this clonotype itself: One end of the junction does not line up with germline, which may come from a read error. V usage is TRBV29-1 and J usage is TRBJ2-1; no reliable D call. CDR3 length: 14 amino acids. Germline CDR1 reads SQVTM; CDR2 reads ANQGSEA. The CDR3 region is CCVDKGGANNEQFF. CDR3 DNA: TGCTGCGTTGATAAAGGTGGTGCGAACAATGAGCAGTTCTTC.

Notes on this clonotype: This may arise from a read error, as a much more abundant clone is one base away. CDR3 sequence: CASSLEGGANNYEQFF. The CDR3 nucleotides are TGCGCCAGCAGCTTGGAGGGGGGGGCAAATAACTATGAGCAGTTCTTC. This sequence joins TRBV5-1 and TRBJ2-1; D may be TRBD2 (7 bases). Germline CDR1 and CDR2: SGHRS and YFSETQ. The CDR3 has 16 residues. Trimming stripped 0 bases from V and 8 bases from J, with 18 bases between.

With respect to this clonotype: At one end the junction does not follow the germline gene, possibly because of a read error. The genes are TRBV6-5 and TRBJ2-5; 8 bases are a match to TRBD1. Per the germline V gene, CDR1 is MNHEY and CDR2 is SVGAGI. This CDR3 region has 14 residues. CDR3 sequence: CASSYAGGKESQYF. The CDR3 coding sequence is TGTGCTAGCAGCTACGCAGGGGGCAAGGAGAGCCAGTACTTC.

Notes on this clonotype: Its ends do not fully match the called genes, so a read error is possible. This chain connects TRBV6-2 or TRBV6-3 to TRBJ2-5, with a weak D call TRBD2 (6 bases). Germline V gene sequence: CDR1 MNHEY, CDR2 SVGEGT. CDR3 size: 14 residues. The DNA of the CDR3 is TGTGCCAGCAGTTCCGGGGACTTTCATGAGACCCAGTGCTTC. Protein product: CASSSGDFHETQCF.

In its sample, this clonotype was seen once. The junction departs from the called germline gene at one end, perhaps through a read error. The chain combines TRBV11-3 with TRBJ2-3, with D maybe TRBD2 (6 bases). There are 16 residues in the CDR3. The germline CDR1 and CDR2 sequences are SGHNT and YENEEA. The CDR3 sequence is CASSGSPAGGVGTQYF. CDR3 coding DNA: TGTGCTAGCAGCGGCAGCCCGGCAGGAGGGGTGGGTACGCAGTATTTT.

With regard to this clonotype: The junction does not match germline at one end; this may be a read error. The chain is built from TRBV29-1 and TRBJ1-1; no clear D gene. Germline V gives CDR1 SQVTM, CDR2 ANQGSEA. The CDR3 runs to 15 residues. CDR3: CSVRTGWGMNTEVFF. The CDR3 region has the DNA TGCAGTGTTCGGACGGGGTGGGGAATGAACACTGAAGTTTTCTTT.

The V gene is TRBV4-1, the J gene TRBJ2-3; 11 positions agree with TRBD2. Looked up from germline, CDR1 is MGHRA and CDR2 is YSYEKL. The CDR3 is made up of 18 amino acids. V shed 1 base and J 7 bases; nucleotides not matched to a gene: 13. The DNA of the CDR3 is TGCGCCAGCAGCCAAGGGGGGGGGCTAGCGGGAGGACCATATACGCAGTATTTT. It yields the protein CASSQGGGLAGGPYTQYF.

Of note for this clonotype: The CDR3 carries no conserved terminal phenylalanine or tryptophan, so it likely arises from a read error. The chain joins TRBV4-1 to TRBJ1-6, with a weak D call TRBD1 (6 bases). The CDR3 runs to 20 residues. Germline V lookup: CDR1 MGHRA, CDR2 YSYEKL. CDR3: CACSQDLQGQGSSYNSSLHS. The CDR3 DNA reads TGCGCCTGCAGCCAAGATCTCCAAGGGCAGGGGTCGTCCTATAATTCATCCCTCCACTCT.

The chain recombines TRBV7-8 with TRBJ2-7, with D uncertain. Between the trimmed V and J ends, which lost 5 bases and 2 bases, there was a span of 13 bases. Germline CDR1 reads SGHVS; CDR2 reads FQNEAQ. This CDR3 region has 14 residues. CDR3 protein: CASSGWACPYEQYF. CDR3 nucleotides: TGTGCCAGCAGCGGCTGGGCCTGCCCCTACGAGCAGTACTTC.

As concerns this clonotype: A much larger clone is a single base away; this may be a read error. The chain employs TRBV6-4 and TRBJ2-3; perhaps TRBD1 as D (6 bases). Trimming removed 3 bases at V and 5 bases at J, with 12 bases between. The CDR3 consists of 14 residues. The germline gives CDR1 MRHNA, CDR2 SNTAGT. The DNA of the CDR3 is TGTGCCAGCAGTGAGGGGATAGGGGGAGATACGCAGTATTTT. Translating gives CASSEGIGGDTQYF.

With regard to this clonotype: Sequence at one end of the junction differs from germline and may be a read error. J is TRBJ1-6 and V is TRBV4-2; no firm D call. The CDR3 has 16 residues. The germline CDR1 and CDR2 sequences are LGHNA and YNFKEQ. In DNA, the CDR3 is TGTGCCAGGAGCCAAGGTGGGATCTCCTATAATTCACCCCTCCACTTT. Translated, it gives CARSQGGISYNSPLHF.

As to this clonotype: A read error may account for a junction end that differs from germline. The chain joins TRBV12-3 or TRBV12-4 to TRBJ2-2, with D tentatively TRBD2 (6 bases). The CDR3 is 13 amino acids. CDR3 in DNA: TGTGCCAGCAGTTTAATAGGAGGCGGGGAGCTGCTTTTC. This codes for CASSLIGGGELLF.

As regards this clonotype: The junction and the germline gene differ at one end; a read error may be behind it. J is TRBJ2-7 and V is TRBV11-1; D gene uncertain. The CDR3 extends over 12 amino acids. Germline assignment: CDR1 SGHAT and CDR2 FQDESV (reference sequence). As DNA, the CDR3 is TGTGTCAGCAGTTGGAATTCCTACGAGCAGTACTTC. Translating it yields CVSSWNSYEQYF.

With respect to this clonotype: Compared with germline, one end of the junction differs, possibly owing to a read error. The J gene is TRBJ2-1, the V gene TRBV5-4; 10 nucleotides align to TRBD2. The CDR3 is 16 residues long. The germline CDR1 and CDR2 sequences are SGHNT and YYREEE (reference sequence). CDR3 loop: CASGLASGRGYNEQFF. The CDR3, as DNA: TGTGCCAGCGGCTTGGCGAGCGGGAGGGGTTACAATGAGCAGTTCTTC.

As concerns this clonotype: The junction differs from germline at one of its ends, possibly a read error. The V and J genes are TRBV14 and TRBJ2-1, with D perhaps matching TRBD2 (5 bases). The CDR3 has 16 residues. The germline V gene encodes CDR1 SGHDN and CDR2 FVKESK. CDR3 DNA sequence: TGTGTTAGCAGTGCCGTAGCGAGATGGGTAAACAATAAGCAGTTCTTC. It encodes CVSSAVARWVNNKQFF.

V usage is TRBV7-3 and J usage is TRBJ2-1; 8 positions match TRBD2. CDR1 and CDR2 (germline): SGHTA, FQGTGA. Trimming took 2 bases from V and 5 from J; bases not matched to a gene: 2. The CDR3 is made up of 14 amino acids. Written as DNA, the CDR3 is TGTGCCAGCAGCTTATTAGCGGGACACAATGAGCAGTTCTTC. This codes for CASSLLAGHNEQFF.

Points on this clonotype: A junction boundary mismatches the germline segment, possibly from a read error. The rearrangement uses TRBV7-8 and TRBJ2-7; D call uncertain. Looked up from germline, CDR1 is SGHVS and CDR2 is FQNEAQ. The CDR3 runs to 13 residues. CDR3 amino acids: CASSPSDSYKQYF. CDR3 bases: TGTGCCAGCAGCCCGTCTGATTCCTACAAGCAGTACTTC.

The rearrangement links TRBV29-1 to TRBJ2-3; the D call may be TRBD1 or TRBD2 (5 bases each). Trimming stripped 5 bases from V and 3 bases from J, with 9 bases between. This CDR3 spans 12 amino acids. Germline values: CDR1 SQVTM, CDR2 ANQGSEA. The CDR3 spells CSVQWGTDTQYF. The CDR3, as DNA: TGCAGCGTTCAATGGGGGACAGATACGCAGTATTTT.

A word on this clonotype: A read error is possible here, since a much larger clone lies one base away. In DNA form, the CDR3 reads TGCGCCAGCATCACGCTCGGACTAGCGGGAGCAAATGAGCAGTTCTTC. Protein product: CASITLGLAGANEQFF. J is TRBJ2-1 and V is TRBV5-1; 13 positions match TRBD2. This CDR3 has 16 residues. V was clipped by 6 bases and J by 7 bases; unmatched bases: 10. The V gene's germline CDR1 is SGHRS and CDR2 YFSETQ. The entire variable domain, with the rest obtained from reference TRBV5-1 and TRBJ2-1, is as follows: KAGVTQTPRYLIKTRGQQVTLSCSPISGHRSVSWYQQTPGQGLQFLFEYFSETQRNKGNFPGRFSGRQFSNSRSEMNVSTLELGDSALYLCASITLGLAGANEQFFGPGTRLTVL.

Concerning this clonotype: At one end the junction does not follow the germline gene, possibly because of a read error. The CDR3 region is CARSPDSSLNYDYTF. In nucleotides, the CDR3 is TGTGCCAGGAGTCCGGACAGCTCCCTAAACTATGACTACACCTTC. The chain has TRBV12-3 or TRBV12-4 and TRBJ1-2; tentative D call: TRBD1 (6 bases). The CDR3 extends over 15 amino acids.

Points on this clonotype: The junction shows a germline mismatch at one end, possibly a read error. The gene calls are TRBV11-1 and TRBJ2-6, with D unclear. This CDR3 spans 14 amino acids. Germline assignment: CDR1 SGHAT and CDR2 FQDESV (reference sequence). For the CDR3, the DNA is TGTGCCAGCAGTTGGAACTCTGGGTCCAAGGTCCTGACTTTC. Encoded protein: CASSWNSGSKVLTF.

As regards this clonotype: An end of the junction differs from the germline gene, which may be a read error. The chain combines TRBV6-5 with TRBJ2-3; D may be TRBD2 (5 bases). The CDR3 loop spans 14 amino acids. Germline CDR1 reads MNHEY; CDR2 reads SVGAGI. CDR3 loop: CASSLPGGTDTQCF. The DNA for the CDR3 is TGTGCCAGCAGTTTGCCCGGAGGCACAGATACGCAGTGTTTT.

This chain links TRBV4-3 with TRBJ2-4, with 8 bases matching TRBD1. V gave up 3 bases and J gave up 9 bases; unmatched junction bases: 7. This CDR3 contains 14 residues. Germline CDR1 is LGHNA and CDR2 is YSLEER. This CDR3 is CASSQAGGESIQYF. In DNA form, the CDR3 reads TGCGCCAGCAGCCAGGCAGGGGGCGAAAGCATTCAGTACTTC.

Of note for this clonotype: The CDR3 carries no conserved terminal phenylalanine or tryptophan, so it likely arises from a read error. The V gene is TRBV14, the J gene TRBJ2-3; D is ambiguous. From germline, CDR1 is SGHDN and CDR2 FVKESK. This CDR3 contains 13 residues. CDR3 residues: CVSSLSRSDTQYS. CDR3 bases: TGTGTCAGCAGCCTAAGCAGGTCAGATACGCAGTATTCT.

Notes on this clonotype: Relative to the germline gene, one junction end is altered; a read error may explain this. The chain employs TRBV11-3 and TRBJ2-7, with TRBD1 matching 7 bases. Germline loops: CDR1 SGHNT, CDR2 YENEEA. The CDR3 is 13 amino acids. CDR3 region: CASNVGQSYEQHF. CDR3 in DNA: TGTGCCAGCAACGTGGGACAGTCATACGAGCAGCACTTC. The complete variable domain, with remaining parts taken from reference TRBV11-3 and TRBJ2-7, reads EAGVVQSPRYKIIEKKQPVAFWCNPISGHNTLYWYLQNLGQGPELLIRYENEEAVDDSQLPKDRFSAERLKGVDSTLKIQPAELGDSAVYLCASNVGQSYEQHFGPGTRLTVT.

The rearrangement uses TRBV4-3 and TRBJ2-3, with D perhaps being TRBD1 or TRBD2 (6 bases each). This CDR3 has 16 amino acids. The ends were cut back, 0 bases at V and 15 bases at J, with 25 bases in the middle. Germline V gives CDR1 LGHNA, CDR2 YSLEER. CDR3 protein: CASSQEERQRGDTLYF. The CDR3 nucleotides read TGCGCCAGCAGCCAAGAAGAGCGGCAAAGGGGGGATACGCTATATTTT.